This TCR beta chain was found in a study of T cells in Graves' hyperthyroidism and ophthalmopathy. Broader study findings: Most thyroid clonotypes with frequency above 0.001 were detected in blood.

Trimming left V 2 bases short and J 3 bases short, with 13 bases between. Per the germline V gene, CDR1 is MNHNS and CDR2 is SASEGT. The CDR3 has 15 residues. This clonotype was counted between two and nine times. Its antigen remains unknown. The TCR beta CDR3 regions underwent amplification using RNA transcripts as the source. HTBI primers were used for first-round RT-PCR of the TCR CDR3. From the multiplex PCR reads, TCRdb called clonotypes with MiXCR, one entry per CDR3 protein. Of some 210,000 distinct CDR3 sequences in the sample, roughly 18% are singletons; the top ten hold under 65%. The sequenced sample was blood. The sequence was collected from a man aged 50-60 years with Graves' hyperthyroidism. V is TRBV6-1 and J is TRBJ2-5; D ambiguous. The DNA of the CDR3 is TGTGCCAGCAGTGAAATTGTAGAGCGAAAAGAGACCCAGTACTTC. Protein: CASSEIVERKETQYF.